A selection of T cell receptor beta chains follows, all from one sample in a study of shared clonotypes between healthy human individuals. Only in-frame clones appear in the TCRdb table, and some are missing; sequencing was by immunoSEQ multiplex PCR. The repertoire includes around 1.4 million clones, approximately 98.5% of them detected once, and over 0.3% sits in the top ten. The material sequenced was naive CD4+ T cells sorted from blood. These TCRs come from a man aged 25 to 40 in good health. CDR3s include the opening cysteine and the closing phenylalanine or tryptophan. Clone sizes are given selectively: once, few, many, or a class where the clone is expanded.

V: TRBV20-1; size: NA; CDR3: CSARAVGTQHF
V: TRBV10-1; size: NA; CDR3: CASSVSGRAMIYEQYF
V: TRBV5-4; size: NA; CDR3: CASSWDREYQETQYF
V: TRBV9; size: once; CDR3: CASGAPQAGSGNEQFF
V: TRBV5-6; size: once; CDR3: CASSSSGAADTQYF
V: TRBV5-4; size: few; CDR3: CASSSTGGSGNTIYF
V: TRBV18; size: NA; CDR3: CASSPGQRETQYF
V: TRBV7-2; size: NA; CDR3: CASSPGTEQYF
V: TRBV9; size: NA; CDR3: CASSADSYSNQPQHF
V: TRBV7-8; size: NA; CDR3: CASSLSGTASTEQYF